The 12 T cell receptor beta chains given below trace back to one sample, sequenced in a study of Ad26.COV2.S vaccination and SARS-CoV-2 variants. Clones were sequenced by immunoSEQ multiplex PCR, and TCRdb holds only the in-frame ones, with some missing. The sample contains 240,000 or so clones, over 75% of which appear only once. The treatment was: over 15 received Ad26.COV2.S at low or high dose, single or two shots; about five received placebo; per-sample allocation not given. Repertoires come from day 63 after the first vaccine or placebo injection. The specimen comprised peripheral blood, sampled in a trial of Ad26.COV2.S vaccine versus placebo. These receptor sequences come from a person between 18 and 65 years old who received the Ad26.COV2.S COVID-19 vaccine or a placebo.

The rearrangement uses TRBV7-3 and TRBJ2-7; TRBD1 agrees at 11 bases. The CDR3 loop spans 14 amino acids. V lost 3 bases, J lost 3 bases, and 1 base stayed unmatched. Germline assignment: CDR1 SGHTA and CDR2 FQGTGA. The CDR3 nucleotides are TGTGCCAGCAGCTTGGACAGGGGGCTCTACGAGCAGTACTTC. It yields the protein CASSLDRGLYEQYF.

The rearrangement joins TRBV5-6 to TRBJ1-5; a weak D match, TRBD1 (6 bases). Germline CDR1 is SGHDT and CDR2 is YYEEEE. The CDR3 is made up of 13 amino acids. Trimming pared 3 bases from V and 4 bases from J, leaving 8 bases between. CDR3 region: CASSYTGNQPQHF. Here the CDR3 DNA reads TGTGCCAGCAGCTATACAGGGAATCAGCCCCAGCATTTT.

This clone appeared once. The chain combines TRBV10-3 with TRBJ1-2, with 9 bases aligning to TRBD1. CDR1 is ENHRY and CDR2 is SYGVKD in the germline V gene. J gave up 8 bases and V 6 bases, and 7 bases lay outside the gene matches. The CDR3 spans 13 residues. CDR3 residues: CAIRGDRVDGYTF. DNA of the CDR3: TGTGCCATCAGGGGGGACAGGGTAGACGGCTACACCTTC.

The gene calls are TRBV12-3 or TRBV12-4 and TRBJ2-6; D gene unclear. The CDR3 length is 13 residues. Trimming cost V 6 bases and J 1 base, with 4 bases left between them. The CDR3 reads CASRASGANVLTF. CDR3 DNA: TGTGCCAGCAGGGCGTCTGGGGCCAACGTCCTGACTTTC.

The genes are TRBV9 and TRBJ2-3; D gene uncertain. V lost 4 bases and J lost 5, with 8 bases in between. CDR3 size: 12 residues. Per the germline V gene, CDR1 is SGDLS and CDR2 is YYNGEE. Here the CDR3 DNA reads TGTGCCAGCAGCCCTTTTGTAGATACGCAGTATTTT. It yields the protein CASSPFVDTQYF.

The chain recombines TRBV11-2 with TRBJ1-2; 7 bases map to TRBD1. CDR3 length equals 15 residues. Germline assignment: CDR1 SGHAT and CDR2 FQNNGV. Trimming at V came to 2 bases and at J to 1 base, leaving 4 bases not matched to a gene. The CDR3 here is CASSLWGQSNYGYTF. DNA of the CDR3: TGTGCCAGCAGCTTATGGGGACAGAGTAACTATGGCTACACCTTC.

The chain couples TRBV6-5 to TRBJ2-7; TRBD1 is a possible D gene (6 bases). The CDR3 has 12 residues. Germline-derived CDR1 and CDR2 are MNHEY and SVGAGI. Trimming pared 10 bases from V and 4 bases from J, leaving 14 bases between. The CDR3: CATTGTWYEQYF. The CDR3, as DNA: TGTGCCACAACAGGGACATGGTACGAGCAGTACTTC.

The chain links TRBV3-1 (or the pseudogene TRBV3-2) to TRBJ2-1; TRBD2 matches 12 bases. Per the germline V gene, CDR1 is LGHDT and CDR2 is YNNKEL (reference sequence). Losses at the gene ends were 4 bases for V and 9 bases for J; bases not matched to a gene: 10. The CDR3 is made up of 16 amino acids. The CDR3 loop reads CASSPTLAGGRGEQFF. CDR3 nucleotides: TGTGCCAGCAGCCCGACGCTAGCGGGGGGGCGGGGTGAGCAGTTCTTC.

The chain carries TRBV6-6 and TRBJ1-1; maybe TRBD1 (6 bases). The CDR3 totals 15 residues. The V and J ends lost 5 bases and 1 base respectively, with 14 bases between them. The germline V gene encodes CDR1 MNHNY and CDR2 SVGAGI (reference sequence). CDR3 coding DNA: TGTGCCAGCAGTCCTGTACAGGGAGCGAACACTGAAGCTTTCTTT. Amino acid sequence: CASSPVQGANTEAFF.

V gene TRBV6-2 or TRBV6-3 combines with J gene TRBJ1-1; D remains unclear. Germline CDR1 reads MNHEY; CDR2 reads SVGEGT. V was pared by 2 bases and J by 1 base, with 2 bases between. The length of the CDR3 is 12 residues. The CDR3 sequence is CASSYRNTEAFF. DNA of the CDR3: TGTGCCAGCAGTTACCGGAACACTGAAGCTTTCTTT.

The CDR3: CASSKVGFYGYTF. The CDR3 region has the DNA TGTGCCAGCAGCAAGGTGGGGTTCTATGGCTACACCTTC. V usage is TRBV11-2 and J usage is TRBJ1-2; no firm D call. The CDR3 has 13 residues. Trimming left V 5 bases short and J 4 bases short, with 11 bases between. Germline CDR1 is SGHAT and CDR2 is FQNNGV.

The V gene is TRBV28, the J gene TRBJ1-2; no definite D call. Germline V gene sequence: CDR1 MDHEN, CDR2 SYDVKM. Trimming shortened V by 3 bases and J by 8 bases, and 10 bases separated the two germline ends. The CDR3 covers 12 residues. The CDR3 region is CASSLGSGGYTF. CDR3 sequence (DNA): TGTGCCAGCAGTTTGGGGTCTGGGGGCTACACCTTC.